This T cell receptor (beta chain) is from a study of CD8+ T cells in alopecia areata. TCR sequencing used cDNA made by reverse transcription of extracted RNA. Clones were read by immunoSEQ multiplex PCR, and TCRdb kept only the in-frame ones, dropping some. The data show approximately 300,000 clones, 58% seen once. The treatment is: oral pan-JAK inhibitor, 5-10 mg twice daily. This receptor was identified in a human donor with alopecia areata. The input for sequencing was CD4+ T cells sorted from blood, taken at week 24, from a patient treated with tofacitinib.

CDR3 in DNA: TGCGCCAGTACGCCGGGACAGACTGCGAACACCGGGGAGCTGTTTTTT. Translation: CASTPGQTANTGELFF. The V call is TRBV5-1, the J call TRBJ2-2, with 7 bases aligning to TRBD1. This CDR3 spans 16 amino acids. Germline lookup yields CDR1 SGHRS and CDR2 YFSETQ. Unmatched junction bases numbered 10, after V lost 8 bases and J lost 0 bases.